These T cell receptor beta chains were read from a single sample in a study of persistence of HIV-infected CD4 T cells. Here immunoSEQ multiplex PCR was the method, and the copy in TCRdb shows in-frame clones only, minus some. Of 40,000 to 55,000 clones listed, 85% to 90% are singletons. These receptors are not linked to any known antigen. Sequences were derived from CD4+ T cells sorted from PBMCs after 18-hour stimulation, sampled from a patient who received antiretroviral therapy. The receptor set was obtained from an adult woman with HIV who was CMV-seropositive. Each CDR3 is given with its conserved first and last residue. Fields, in order: V gene, J gene, clone size, D gene, CDR3 protein, CDR3 DNA. The D gene is left open where the match is weak. Rows give clone size only sometimes, using once, few, many, or a class for an expanded clone.

TRBV24-1,TRBJ2-7,few,TRBD1,CATSDHQDRVRDEQYF,TGTGCCACCAGTGATCACCAAGACAGGGTCCGTGACGAGCAGTACTTC
TRBV6-6,TRBJ1-6,.,TRBD1,CASSFRDRSNSPLHF,TGTGCCAGCAGTTTCCGGGACAGGTCCAATTCACCCCTCCACTTT
TRBV12-3/TRBV12-4,TRBJ2-7,.,.,CASSQQSPYEQYF,TGTGCCAGCAGCCAGCAGTCACCCTACGAGCAGTACTTC
TRBV19,TRBJ1-2,.,.,CASRLEGIYGYTF,TGTGCCAGTAGACTGGAGGGGATCTATGGCTACACCTTC
TRBV29-1,TRBJ1-2,.,.,CSVGERDYGYTF,TGCAGCGTAGGGGAAAGGGACTATGGCTACACCTTC
TRBV27,TRBJ2-7,.,.,CASSPQWESYEQYF,TGTGCCAGCAGTCCCCAATGGGAGTCCTACGAGCAGTACTTC
TRBV28,TRBJ1-4,.,.,CASSPPPRTTNEKLFF,TGTGCCAGCAGCCCCCCACCTCGCACAACTAATGAAAAACTGTTTTTT
TRBV13,TRBJ2-3,.,.,CASSPTRGDTQYF,TGTGCCAGCAGCCCAACCCGCGGGGATACGCAGTATTTT
TRBV15,TRBJ1-5,once,.,CATSLRRDSNQPQHF,TGTGCCACCAGCTTACGGAGGGATAGCAATCAGCCCCAGCATTTT
TRBV6-5,TRBJ1-3,.,.,CASSYSYRSGNTIYF,TGTGCCAGCAGTTACTCGTATCGCTCTGGAAACACCATATATTTT
TRBV2,TRBJ2-3,few,.,CASSLLDVDTQYF,TGTGCCAGCAGTCTACTAGACGTGGATACGCAGTATTTT
TRBV11-3,TRBJ2-2,.,.,CASSLRTVTLAGELFF,TGTGCCAGCAGCTTACGGACAGTGACACTAGCCGGGGAGCTGTTTTTT
TRBV6-5,TRBJ1-4,.,TRBD1,CASGRTGLNEKLFF,TGTGCCAGCGGCCGGACAGGACTAAATGAAAAACTGTTTTTT
TRBV6-5,TRBJ1-2,.,.,CASSRDSNYGYTF,TGTGCCAGCAGCAGGGACTCTAACTATGGCTACACCTTC
TRBV28,TRBJ1-2,.,.,CASSLQTGGDYGYTF,TGTGCCAGCAGTTTACAGACGGGAGGGGACTATGGCTACACCTTC
TRBV28,TRBJ2-2,.,.,CASRTGNTGELFF,TGTGCCAGCCGTACAGGGAACACCGGGGAGCTGTTTTTT
TRBV25-1,TRBJ2-7,.,TRBD2,CASSDRSGRAGYEQYF,TGTGCCAGCAGTGATCGAAGCGGGAGGGCCGGCTACGAGCAGTACTTC
TRBV24-1,TRBJ1-1,.,.,CATSETQGANTEAFF,TGTGCCACCAGTGAGACACAGGGCGCGAACACTGAAGCTTTCTTT
TRBV24-1,TRBJ1-2,.,.,CATKEAGGGYTF,TGTGCCACCAAGGAGGCTGGAGGTGGCTACACCTTC
TRBV19,TRBJ2-2,.,TRBD2,CASSIGSGSANTGELFF,TGTGCCAGTAGTATAGGTAGCGGGAGCGCGAACACCGGGGAGCTGTTTTTT
TRBV28,TRBJ2-1,.,.,CASKRGTQPSSYNEQFF,TGTGCCAGCAAACGGGGGACACAACCGAGCTCCTACAATGAGCAGTTCTTC
TRBV5-1,TRBJ2-4,.,.,CASSPSLRGGNIQYF,TGCGCCAGCAGCCCGTCACTGAGGGGAGGAAACATTCAGTACTTC
TRBV14,TRBJ2-3,.,.,CASSQDFIWTAITDTQYF,TGTGCCAGCAGCCAAGATTTCATTTGGACAGCAATCACAGATACGCAGTATTTT
TRBV18,TRBJ2-7,.,.,CASSPSLGLSSYEQYF,TGTGCCAGCTCACCTTCGTTAGGACTTAGCTCCTACGAGCAGTACTTC
TRBV4-1,TRBJ2-7,.,TRBD2,CASSQDQRGEQYF,TGCGCCAGCAGCCAAGATCAGCGGGGCGAGCAGTACTTC
TRBV28,TRBJ1-1,.,.,CASSERHTEAFF,TGTGCCAGCAGTGAAAGACACACTGAAGCTTTCTTT
TRBV18,TRBJ2-7,.,.,CASSPLRYGVEYF,TGTGCCAGCTCACCCTTAAGGTACGGGGTGGAGTACTTC
TRBV7-2,TRBJ1-1,.,TRBD1,CASSLSQGALNTEAFF,TGTGCCAGCAGCTTAAGCCAGGGGGCCCTGAACACTGAAGCTTTCTTT
TRBV18,TRBJ2-3,.,TRBD2,CASSPIAGDTQYF,TGTGCCAGCTCCCCCATAGCGGGAGATACGCAGTATTTT
TRBV27,TRBJ2-7,.,.,CASRLDPAASYEQYF,TGTGCCAGCCGTTTGGATCCAGCCGCCTCCTACGAGCAGTACTTC
TRBV5-1,TRBJ1-2,.,.,CASSPDRIGYTF,TGCGCCAGCAGCCCGGACAGAATTGGCTACACCTTC
TRBV15,TRBJ2-5,.,TRBD2,CATSRDGLAETQYF,TGTGCCACCAGCAGAGATGGACTAGCGGAGACCCAGTACTTC
TRBV4-3,TRBJ2-2,.,.,CASSQDEVGELFF,TGCGCCAGCAGCCAAGACGAGGTCGGGGAGCTGTTTTTT
TRBV7-8,TRBJ2-7,.,TRBD2,CASSPLAGVIYEQYF,TGTGCCAGCAGCCCATTAGCGGGAGTGATCTACGAGCAGTACTTC
TRBV3-1/TRBV3-2,TRBJ2-3,.,TRBD2,CASSLGLAGERDTQYF,TGTGCCAGCAGCTTGGGACTAGCGGGAGAAAGAGATACGCAGTATTTT
TRBV11-3,TRBJ2-7,.,.,CASSLDQFSEQYF,TGTGCCAGCAGCTTAGATCAGTTTTCCGAGCAGTACTTC
TRBV30,TRBJ1-2,.,TRBD1,CACRGTGGYTF,TGTGCCTGCCGGGGGACAGGTGGCTACACCTTC
TRBV11-1,TRBJ2-7,.,.,CASSLVRGMGREQYF,TGTGCCAGCAGCTTAGTGCGGGGAATGGGCCGCGAGCAGTACTTC
TRBV5-5,TRBJ2-1,.,.,CASSERERPYNEQFF,TGTGCCAGCAGCGAGAGGGAGCGCCCCTACAATGAGCAGTTCTTC
TRBV2,TRBJ2-2,.,.,CASSEQMNTGELFF,TGTGCCAGCAGTGAACAGATGAACACCGGGGAGCTGTTTTTT
TRBV7-8,TRBJ2-5,.,.,CASSLENAGRQYF,TGTGCCAGCAGCTTAGAAAATGCGGGACGTCAGTACTTC
TRBV27,TRBJ2-5,once,TRBD2,CASSLSQLAGARETQYF,TGTGCCAGCAGTTTATCCCAGCTAGCGGGTGCCAGAGAGACCCAGTACTTC
TRBV3-1/TRBV3-2,TRBJ1-3,once,.,CASSQDRAGGNTIYF,TGTGCCAGCAGCCAAGATAGAGCAGGGGGAAACACCATATATTTT
TRBV20-1,TRBJ1-2,.,.,CSARVDRAVF,TGCAGTGCTAGAGTAGATCGGGCCGTCTTC
TRBV25-1,TRBJ2-3,.,.,CASSETTQYF,TGTGCCAGCAGTGAAACTACGCAGTATTTT
TRBV4-3,TRBJ2-1,.,TRBD2,CASSQRLAGEEFF,TGCGCCAGCAGCCAGCGACTAGCGGGGGAAGAGTTCTTC